The T cell receptor beta chain described here comes from a study of T cell responses to AZD1222 COVID-19 vaccine. This CDR3 is built from 15 residues. Germline assignment: CDR1 MRHNA and CDR2 SNTAGT. Trimming at V came to 6 bases and at J to 0 bases, leaving 6 bases not matched to a gene. Profiling relied on immunoSEQ multiplex PCR, and the TCRdb table lists in-frame clones only, not all of them. The sample consists of fewer than 130,000 clones, 70% to 90% of them appearing once. The receptor comes from an adult in good health. The sequencing here drew on peripheral blood, taken on day 0 of AZD1222 vaccination. V and J are TRBV6-4 and TRBJ2-3; the match to TRBD2 covers 7 bases. In DNA form, the CDR3 reads TGTGCCAGCAGCGAATCTAGCGGAAGCACAGATACGCAGTATTTT. This encodes CASSESSGSTDTQYF.